The T cell receptor (beta chain) under discussion was sequenced for a study of cytomegalovirus exposure and HLA in healthy donors. The study's findings and limits: Association with HLA alleles at 0.05 false discovery rate was found for approximately 18,000 TCR beta sequences in a later analysis.

Germline V gene lookup returns CDR1 SGHDT and CDR2 YYEEEE. The CDR3 is 15 residues long. The ends lost 2 bases at V and 1 base at J; junction bases unmatched: 5. Of note for this clone: Antigen: not known.

The PCR employed 60 Vbeta primers together with 13 Jbeta primers. Only in-frame clones appear in the TCRdb table, and some are missing; sequencing was by immunoSEQ multiplex PCR. The data hold approximately 220,000 clones, with 82% observed a single time. The specimen was PBMCs. The chain employs TRBV5-6 and TRBJ1-2, with 7 nucleotides matching TRBD1. The origin of this receptor is a man in his forties or fifties in good health and CMV-seropositive. CDR3 in DNA: TGTGCCAGCAGCTTCCGGGACAGACATAACTATGGCTACACCTTC. It codes for CASSFRDRHNYGYTF.